This TCR beta chain was identified in a study of T cell responses to AZD1222 COVID-19 vaccine (dated by TCRdb to the early 2020s). For the study in its entirety: AZD1222 recipients whose second dose came at about 4 weeks and those whose second dose came at about 12 weeks were combined into one group, since spike-specific TCR depth and breadth did not differ between the two schedules. TCR sequencing was performed for roughly 240 trial participants, of whom about 200 were given two doses of AZD1222 and approximately 25 were given two doses of MenACWY control vaccine. Enrollment into the trials was organized by age into subgroups of 18-55, 56-69 and 70-plus years, and those subgroups contained roughly 160, 29 and 62 TCR-sequenced participants, respectively.

This clone is a singleton in its sample. Its target antigen remains unknown. Base-call qualities are not available, and no considerably larger clone is one nucleotide away. The germline V gene provides CDR1 MNHEY and CDR2 SVGAGI. The CDR3 runs 13 amino acids, cysteine and phenylalanine included. Left in the record is the CDR3 DNA by itself, 39 bases read in frame from the first base. Trimming takes 10 bases off V and 2 bases off J; junction bases not matched to a gene: 5. The meaning of the sample's time point label: baseline before first vaccination. The vaccinee samples were drawn from two UK trials, COV001 and COV002, one of which was a single-blind randomized controlled phase 2/3 trial testing AZD1222 (ChAdOx1 nCoV-19) in healthy adults. For TCRbeta chain sequencing, PBMC samples from trial participants were taken at day 0 and at day 28 after the second dose. What the study reported, not specific to this receptor: After two AZD1222 doses, spike-specific TCR breadth and depth were significantly higher than at day 0 and than in MenACWY recipients. In the small 56-69-year group, the increase in depth fell short of significance, most likely because of low power. Epitopes outside the regions mutated in the B.1.351 and B.1.1.7 variants were reportedly recognized by nearly half of the unique spike-specific TCRs. CD4 TCRs associated with the vaccine covered the entire spike protein, and the dominant responses were in regions 160-218 and 743-854. Conclusions about previously exposed vaccinees are limited because only 6 or 7 AZD1222 recipients were SARS-CoV-2 seropositive at baseline. Because no day 14 peak-response samples were available, the repertoires could be characterized only after the peak T cell response. Participants were mostly white British, with more females than males. The authors suggested clonal diversity may have been underestimated.

The CDR3 regions of human TCRbeta chains were subjected to immunosequencing. On the study's bioinformatics: TCRs in the repertoires were compared against a reference library of SARS-CoV-2-specific TCRs that had been generated with the MIRA antigen-specificity platform. Breadth was defined as the fraction of unique TCRs that were SARS-CoV-2-associated. Depth was defined as the fraction of total T cells that were SARS-CoV-2-associated. Each spike-specific TCR was assigned to its reactive spike region and to a CD4 or CD8 class using the MIRA data. Log10-transformed breadth and depth values were compared by one-way ANOVA with Sidak's multiple comparisons tests. TCRdb retrieved this table from immuneACCESS and kept in-frame rearrangements only. Not all clones are present; in checked studies, unresolved V genes account for under half, and no reason is known for the remainder. For V, J and clone size, that table is used; D and trimming come from the DNA. Here the sample has around 120,000 clones; 70% to 85% occur a single time. Less than 8% of the sample is taken by the ten largest.

The V and J segments used are TRBV6-5 and TRBJ1-5, with 7 central nucleotides matching TRBD1. This specimen consisted of peripheral blood, obtained on day 0 of AZD1222 vaccination. This receptor was taken from an adult in good health. The CDR3: CATSGGGNQPQHF. The bases read TGTGCCACATCAGGGGGTGGCAATCAGCCCCAGCATTTT.